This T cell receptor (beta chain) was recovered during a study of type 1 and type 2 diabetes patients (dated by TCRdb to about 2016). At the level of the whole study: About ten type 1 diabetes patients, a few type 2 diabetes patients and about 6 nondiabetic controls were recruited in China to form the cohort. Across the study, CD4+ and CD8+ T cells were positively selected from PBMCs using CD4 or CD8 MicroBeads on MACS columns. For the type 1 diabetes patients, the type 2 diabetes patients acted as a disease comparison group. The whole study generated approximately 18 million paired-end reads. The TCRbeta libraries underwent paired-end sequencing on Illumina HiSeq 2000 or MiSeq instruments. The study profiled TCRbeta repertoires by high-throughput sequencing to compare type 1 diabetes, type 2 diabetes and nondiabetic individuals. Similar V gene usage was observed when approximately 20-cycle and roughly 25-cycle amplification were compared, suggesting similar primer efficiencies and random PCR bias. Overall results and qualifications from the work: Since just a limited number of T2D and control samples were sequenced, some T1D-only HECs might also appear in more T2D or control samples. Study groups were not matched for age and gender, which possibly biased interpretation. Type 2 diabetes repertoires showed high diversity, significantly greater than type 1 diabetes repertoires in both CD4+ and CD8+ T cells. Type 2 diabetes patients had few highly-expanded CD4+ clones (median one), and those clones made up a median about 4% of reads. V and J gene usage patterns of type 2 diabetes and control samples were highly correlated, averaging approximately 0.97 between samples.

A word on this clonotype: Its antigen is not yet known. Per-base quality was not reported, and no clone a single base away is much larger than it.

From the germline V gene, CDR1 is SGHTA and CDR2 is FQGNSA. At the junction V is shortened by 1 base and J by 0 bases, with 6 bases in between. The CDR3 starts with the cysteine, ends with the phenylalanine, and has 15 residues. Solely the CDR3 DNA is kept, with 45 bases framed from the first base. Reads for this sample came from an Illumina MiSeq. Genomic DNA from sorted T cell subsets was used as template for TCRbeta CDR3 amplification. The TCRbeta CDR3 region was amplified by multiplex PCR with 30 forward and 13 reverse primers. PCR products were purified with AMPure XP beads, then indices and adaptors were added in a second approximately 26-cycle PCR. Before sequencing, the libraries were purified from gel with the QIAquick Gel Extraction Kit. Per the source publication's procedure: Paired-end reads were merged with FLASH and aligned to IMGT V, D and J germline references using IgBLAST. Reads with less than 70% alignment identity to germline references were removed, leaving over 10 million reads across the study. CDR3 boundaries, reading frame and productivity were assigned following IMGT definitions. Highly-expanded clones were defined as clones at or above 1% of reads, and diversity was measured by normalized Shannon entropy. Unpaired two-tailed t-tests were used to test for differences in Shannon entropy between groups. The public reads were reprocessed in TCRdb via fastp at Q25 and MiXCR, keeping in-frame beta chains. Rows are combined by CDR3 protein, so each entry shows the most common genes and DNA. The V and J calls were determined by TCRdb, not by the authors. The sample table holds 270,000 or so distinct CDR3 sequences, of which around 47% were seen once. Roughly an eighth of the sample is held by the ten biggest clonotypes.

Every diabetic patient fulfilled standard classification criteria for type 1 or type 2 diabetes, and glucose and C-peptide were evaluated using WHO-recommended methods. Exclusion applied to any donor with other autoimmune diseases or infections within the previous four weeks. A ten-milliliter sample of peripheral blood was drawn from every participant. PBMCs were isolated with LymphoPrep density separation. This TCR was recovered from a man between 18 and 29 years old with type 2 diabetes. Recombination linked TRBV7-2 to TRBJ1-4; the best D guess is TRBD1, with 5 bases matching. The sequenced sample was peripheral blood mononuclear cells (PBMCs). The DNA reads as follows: TGTGCCAGCAGCTTAGGACAGTCAACTAATGAAAAACTGTTTTTT. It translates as CASSLGQSTNEKLFF.